Included here is one TCR beta chain sequence, with context. This clonotype was recorded once. Its antigen has not been determined. Base qualities are not at hand, and no much larger clone is one base apart. The protocol used for the library was PCR. TCRdb records Illumina HiSeq 2500 as the sequencer. Unique molecular identifiers were incorporated into TCR beta cDNA libraries to reduce PCR and sequencing biases. Every 1 to 10 million input T cells yielded approximately 500,000 cDNA molecules, meaning each molecule approximated one T cell. The patient libraries were prepared and sequenced using the same protocol as the earlier healthy control dataset. Within a given batch, samples were prepared together, multiplexed and sequenced on the same HiSeq lane. The authors processed their data as follows. Raw barcoded reads were processed with MIGEC, discarding single-read molecular identifier groups before consensus assembly and CDR3 extraction. VDJtools was used for post-analysis of the clonotype tables, with diversity normalized by down-sampling every dataset to the smallest sample size. To correct batch-related cross-sample contamination, repertoire overlap clustering matched CDR3 amino acid sequences but not nucleotide sequences. Using fastp at Q25 and MiXCR, TCRdb reprocessed the public reads and kept productive beta chains. Entries are consolidated by CDR3 protein sequence, retaining the most common genes and DNA. TCRdb, not the authors, supplied the V and J calls. The sample table lists hundreds of thousands of distinct CDR3 sequences, roughly 29% of them with a count of one. The ten largest clones capture 0.56% of the sample.

This sample was taken from a study of post-analysis software for immune sequencing data (dated by TCRdb to 2014 to 2015). About the full investigation: Relapsing-remitting, secondary progressive and progressive-relapsing multiple sclerosis were recorded as disease courses, and subtype annotation was lacking for some patients. Patient repertoires were compared against 11 previously published healthy control repertoires from donors aged about 6 to 27 years. A subset of samples was prepared in parallel using single-end sample barcoding, then pooled and co-amplified after Illumina adapter ligation.

The study at large found these results: Compared with controls, multiple sclerosis patients had significantly lower normalized Chao1 diversity, a finding suggesting substantial peripheral T-cell clonal expansion. Direct clustering with F measure revealed strong co-clustering of samples prepared in the same batch, which led to a batch-effect correction. The control group was slightly older than the multiple sclerosis patient group.

TCR beta repertoires were profiled from peripheral blood of some 13 young patients with multiple sclerosis to demonstrate the VDJtools post-analysis software. The multiple sclerosis patients were children and adolescents ranging in age from 6 to 15 years. The sequencing input was blood. The clonotype was recovered from a girl aged 10 to 17 with multiple sclerosis.

The CDR3 corresponds to CASIHGVTGELFF. The DNA is TGTGCCAGCATCCATGGCGTCACCGGGGAGCTGTTTTTT. This sequence uses TRBV6-2 or TRBV6-3 and TRBJ2-2, with the D gene call left open. CDR1 and CDR2, per the germline V gene, are MNHEY and SVGEGT. From its cysteine to its phenylalanine, the CDR3 spans 13 amino acids. Only the CDR3 DNA is retained, 39 bases long and in frame from the first base. At the junction V is shortened by 7 bases and J by 4 bases, with 10 bases in between.